A single sample gave rise to the 9 T cell receptor beta chains below, sequenced in a study of blood T cell repertoires in COVID-19. Clones were read by immunoSEQ multiplex PCR, and TCRdb kept only the in-frame ones, dropping some. The sample shows about 63,000 clones, around 80% of them seen only once. The sample taken for sequencing was peripheral blood. The source of these receptors is a human donor in a cohort sampled during active COVID-19.

The chain joins TRBV5-4 to TRBJ1-2; D is unclear. The CDR3 is 15 amino acids. The germline V gene has CDR1 SGHNT and CDR2 YYREEE (reference sequence). The germline V and J ends were trimmed by 4 bases and 2 bases, with 15 bases remaining between them. The CDR3 coding sequence is TGTGCCAGCAGCCCCGGGTCTGGGAGAAACTATGGCTACACCTTC. Protein sequence: CASSPGSGRNYGYTF.

This sequence joins TRBV12-3 or TRBV12-4 and TRBJ1-6, with 9 bases aligning to TRBD1. With 5 bases clipped from V and 14 bases from J, the junction kept 4 bases outside the gene matches. The CDR3 runs 12 residues. The CDR3 region is CASSDRGISLHF. The DNA of the CDR3 is TGTGCCAGCAGTGACAGGGGGATATCCCTCCACTTT.

The rearrangement links TRBV5-8 to TRBJ1-4; the match to TRBD1 covers 7 bases. The length of the CDR3 is 14 residues. Trimming cost V 4 bases and J 11 bases; bases outside gene matches: 11. Germline V CDR1 and CDR2: SGHTS, YDEGEE. This CDR3 is CASSMTGQRSKLFF. The CDR3 DNA is TGTGCCAGCAGCATGACAGGGCAGCGCTCCAAACTGTTTTTT.

CDR3 sequence: CASSYGGGRAYNEQFF. The CDR3, as DNA: TGTGCCAGCAGTTACGGCGGCGGGAGGGCCTACAATGAGCAGTTCTTC. The rearrangement uses TRBV6-5 and TRBJ2-1; 9 nucleotides align to TRBD2. The ends lost 2 bases at V and 2 bases at J; junction bases unmatched: 4. CDR1 is MNHEY and CDR2 is SVGAGI in the germline V gene. This CDR3 is 16 amino acids long.

The rearrangement joins TRBV29-1 to TRBJ1-2, with 9 bases aligning to TRBD1. Germline V gene data show CDR1 as SQVTM and CDR2 as ANQGSEA. V shed 4 bases, J shed 7 bases, and the junction held 4 bases outside the gene matches. CDR3 length: 12 residues. The CDR3 DNA is TGCAGCGTTGGACAGGGGGTTGCTGGCTACACCTTC. Translated, it gives CSVGQGVAGYTF.

The table lists this clone with a few counts. J is TRBJ2-3 and V is TRBV18; D perhaps matches TRBD1 (6 bases). This CDR3 contains 15 residues. V lost 5 bases to trimming and J lost 6 bases, with 18 bases between them. The germline CDR1 and CDR2 sequences are KGHSH and LQKENI. In DNA form, the CDR3 reads TGTGCCAGCTCATCACGACAACAGGGTTTGGATACGCAGTATTTT. Translation: CASSSRQQGLDTQYF.

This chain connects TRBV5-1 to TRBJ1-1, with a tentative D call TRBD1 (5 bases). Germline V lookup: CDR1 SGHRS, CDR2 YFSETQ. This CDR3 region has 15 residues. Between the trimmed V and J ends, which lost 0 bases and 1 base, there was a span of 10 bases. The CDR3 loop reads CASSLGDGGNTEAFF. The DNA of the CDR3 is TGCGCCAGCAGCTTGGGGGACGGGGGGAACACTGAAGCTTTCTTT.

This chain connects TRBV19 to TRBJ1-2; TRBD1 matches at 7 bases. CDR1 and CDR2 from the germline V gene are LNHDA and SQIVND (reference sequence). With V trimmed by 6 bases and J by 8 bases, 6 bases remained unmatched. This CDR3 has 12 residues. This CDR3 is CASRGDRDGYTF. In DNA, the CDR3 is TGTGCCAGTAGGGGCGACAGGGACGGCTACACCTTC.

Points on this clone: Other DNA sequences from this sample encode an identical CDR3 as well. In DNA, the CDR3 is TGCGCCAGCAGTGCACAGCGGCGTACCGGGGAGCTGTTTTTT. This translates into CASSAQRRTGELFF. The chain has TRBV10-1 and TRBJ2-2; maybe TRBD2 (5 bases). Germline lookup yields CDR1 WNHNN and CDR2 SYGVQD (reference sequence). Trimming took 4 bases from V and 5 from J, leaving 11 bases between them. There are 14 residues in the CDR3.